The rows below give T cell receptor beta chains drawn from one sample of a study of Graves' ophthalmopathy and Graves' hyperthyroidism. A single record per CDR3 protein comes from TCRdb applying MiXCR to the multiplex PCR reads. The table records around 340,000 distinct CDR3 sequences, roughly 15% of them present only once. What was sequenced was peripheral blood. The receptors were gathered from an adult man with Graves' ophthalmopathy. CDR3s include the opening cysteine and the closing phenylalanine or tryptophan. D genes are given only for firm matches. A row's size may be missing; if present it is once, few, many or a size class.

j_call | v_call | clone_size | d_call | cdr3_aa | cdr3_nt
TRBJ1-3 | TRBV9 | many | . | CASSVDGRTGNTIYF | TGTGCCAGCAGCGTAGACGGACGGACGGGAAACACCATATATTTT
TRBJ2-7 | TRBV7-9 | many | TRBD1 | CASSYGTGSGNEQYF | TGTGCCAGCAGCTATGGGACAGGGAGTGGGAACGAGCAGTACTTC
TRBJ2-2 | TRBV5-1 | many | . | CASSLEGVMSGELFF | TGCGCCAGCAGCCTGGAAGGGGTGATGTCCGGGGAGCTGTTTTTT
TRBJ1-5 | TRBV20-1 | many | TRBD1 | CSAYTGGGGSNQPQHF | TGCAGTGCTTACACAGGGGGAGGAGGGAGCAATCAGCCCCAGCATTTT
TRBJ1-2 | TRBV12-3/TRBV12-4 | many | TRBD1 | CASSRDRGKGGYTF | TGTGCCAGCAGTAGGGACAGGGGTAAGGGTGGCTACACCTTC
TRBJ2-7 | TRBV3-1 | many | TRBD1 | CASSQGQPYEQYF | TGTGCCAGCAGCCAGGGACAGCCCTACGAGCAGTACTTC
TRBJ2-7 | TRBV29-1 | many | . | CSVGGFGYEQYF | TGCAGCGTCGGGGGATTCGGCTACGAGCAGTACTTC
TRBJ2-7 | TRBV11-3 | many | TRBD1 | CASSLRIGDREAVYEQYF | TGTGCCAGCAGCTTAAGGATCGGGGACAGGGAGGCGGTCTACGAGCAGTACTTC
TRBJ2-7 | TRBV6-2/TRBV6-3 | many | . | CASSSSRGRSYEQYF | TGTGCCAGCAGTTCCTCTCGGGGACGGTCCTACGAGCAGTACTTC
TRBJ2-2 | TRBV5-1 | many | . | CASVATRTTGELFF | TGCGCCAGCGTGGCGACCCGAACGACCGGGGAGCTGTTTTTT
TRBJ2-5 | TRBV7-2 | few | TRBD1 | CASSSTGGLETQYF | TGTGCCAGCAGCTCGACAGGGGGCCTGGAGACCCAGTACTTC
TRBJ2-7 | TRBV30 | many | . | CAWSRGSYEQYF | TGTGCCTGGAGCAGGGGCAGCTACGAGCAGTACTTC
TRBJ1-1 | TRBV6-2/TRBV6-3 | many | . | CASSYSKAARAAKNTEAFF | TGTGCCAGCAGTTACTCGAAAGCTGCTCGGGCAGCCAAGAACACTGAAGCTTTCTTT
TRBJ2-7 | TRBV19 | many | . | CASSTVGPSWEQYF | TGTGCCAGTAGTACCGTCGGGCCGTCTTGGGAGCAGTACTTC
TRBJ2-2 | TRBV7-3 | many | . | CASSINGGSNTGELFF | TGTGCCAGCAGCATCAACGGAGGATCGAACACCGGGGAGCTGTTTTTT
TRBJ1-1 | TRBV7-9 | many | . | CASSLAAGAEAFF | TGTGCCAGCAGCTTGGCCGCGGGCGCTGAAGCTTTCTTT
TRBJ2-5 | TRBV30 | many | . | CAWSRGGETQYF | TGTGCCTGGAGTCGGGGCGGGGAGACCCAGTACTTC
TRBJ2-5 | TRBV20-1 | many | TRBD2 | CSAEKTSGGAEETQYF | TGCAGTGCTGAGAAGACTAGCGGGGGGGCGGAAGAGACCCAGTACTTC
TRBJ2-4 | TRBV3-1 | many | . | CASSQAKNIQYF | TGTGCCAGCAGCCAAGCCAAAAACATTCAGTACTTC
TRBJ1-1 | TRBV7-3 | many | . | CASSLRVGSTEAFF | TGTGCCAGCAGCTTACGGGTTGGGAGCACTGAAGCTTTCTTT
TRBJ2-7 | TRBV28 | many | . | CASSYTAYEQYF | TGTGCCAGCAGCTACACAGCCTACGAGCAGTACTTC
TRBJ2-7 | TRBV20-1 | many | . | CSAQADRYEQYF | TGCAGTGCCCAGGCAGACCGGTACGAGCAGTACTTC
TRBJ2-7 | TRBV6-1 | . | TRBD2 | CASSSQAGGSYEQYF | TGTGCCAGCAGCTCTCAAGCGGGAGGGTCCTACGAGCAGTACTTC
TRBJ2-5 | TRBV7-8 | many | . | CASSLEGPGDWTQYF | TGTGCCAGCAGCTTAGAGGGGCCAGGGGACTGGACCCAGTACTTC
TRBJ2-5 | TRBV24-1 | many | TRBD2 | CATSDLGLAEQETQYF | TGTGCCACCAGTGACCTGGGACTAGCGGAGCAAGAGACCCAGTACTTC
TRBJ2-5 | TRBV4-1 | many | TRBD2 | CASSHTSGSLQETQYF | TGCGCCAGCAGCCATACTAGCGGGAGTCTCCAAGAGACCCAGTACTTC
TRBJ2-5 | TRBV29-1 | many | TRBD2 | CSVEGLAGGKETQYF | TGCAGCGTTGAAGGCCTAGCGGGGGGCAAAGAGACCCAGTACTTC
TRBJ1-2 | TRBV2 | many | . | CASSGPQNYGYTF | TGTGCCAGCAGTGGCCCCCAGAACTATGGCTACACCTTC
TRBJ1-6 | TRBV28 | many | TRBD1 | CASIHDRAAGSPLHF | TGTGCCAGCATCCACGACAGGGCTGCTGGATCACCCCTCCACTTT
TRBJ2-7 | TRBV12-3/TRBV12-4 | once | . | CASSTLEAYEQYF | TGTGCCAGCAGCACCCTCGAGGCCTACGAGCAGTACTTC
TRBJ1-6 | TRBV9 | many | . | CASSVELGRPGSPLHF | TGTGCCAGCAGCGTAGAGTTGGGCAGGCCGGGGTCACCCCTCCACTTT
TRBJ2-2 | TRBV19 | many | . | CASSPGPISRELFF | TGTGCCAGTAGCCCGGGCCCGATATCCCGGGAGCTGTTTTTT
TRBJ2-5 | TRBV4-1 | many | . | CASSQFGRETQYF | TGCGCCAGCAGCCAATTCGGGCGGGAGACCCAGTACTTC
TRBJ1-6 | TRBV6-1 | few | . | CASSPTQAVSAPLHF | TGTGCCAGCAGCCCTACACAGGCAGTTAGCGCACCCCTCCACTTT
TRBJ2-7 | TRBV6-1 | many | . | CASSQTGPYEQYF | TGTGCCAGCAGTCAGACGGGCCCCTACGAGCAGTACTTC
TRBJ2-5 | TRBV3-1 | many | . | CASSLGPRQTQYF | TGTGCCAGCAGCCTGGGGCCCAGGCAGACCCAGTACTTC
TRBJ2-7 | TRBV12-3/TRBV12-4 | many | TRBD1 | CASSTRTGGVDEQYF | TGTGCCAGCAGTACGCGCACAGGGGGCGTCGACGAGCAGTACTTC
TRBJ2-7 | TRBV28 | . | . | CASSDLASYEQYF | TGTGCCAGCAGTGATCTAGCGTCCTACGAGCAGTACTTC
TRBJ2-3 | TRBV20-1 | many | . | CSARIFIGPSSYSTDTQYF | TGCAGTGCCAGAATATTTATAGGGCCCTCCTCGTATAGCACAGATACGCAGTATTTT
TRBJ2-7 | TRBV6-5 | many | TRBD1 | CASSRQGVSLQYF | TGTGCCAGCAGTCGCCAGGGGGTATCTTTGCAGTACTTC
TRBJ2-7 | TRBV7-2 | many | TRBD1 | CASSPDRGQHEQYF | TGTGCCAGCAGCCCGGACAGGGGGCAACACGAGCAGTACTTC
TRBJ2-7 | TRBV6-2/TRBV6-3 | many | . | CASSYRRGITDNEQYF | TGTGCCAGCAGTTACCGGCGGGGCATCACGGACAACGAGCAGTACTTC
TRBJ2-7 | TRBV5-1 | many | . | CASSLYQEQYF | TGCGCCAGCAGCTTGTACCAGGAGCAGTACTTC
TRBJ1-1 | TRBV5-1 | many | . | CASSLEGRLDTEAFF | TGCGCCAGCAGCTTGGAAGGCAGACTAGACACTGAAGCTTTCTTT
TRBJ2-5 | TRBV7-2 | . | TRBD2 | CASSLRRRGGLTQYF | TGTGCCAGCAGCTTAAGGCGGCGGGGGGGCCTGACCCAGTACTTC
TRBJ1-2 | TRBV7-8 | once | . | CASSLSPRQSYGYTF | TGTGCCAGCAGCTTATCCCCCCGACAGTCCTATGGCTACACCTTC
TRBJ1-2 | TRBV12-3/TRBV12-4 | few | . | CASSLRRSGGDGYTF | TGTGCCAGCAGTTTAAGGCGGTCTGGGGGCGATGGCTACACCTTC
TRBJ2-7 | TRBV20-1 | many | TRBD2 | CSAPPVAGGTYEQYF | TGCAGTGCCCCACCCGTAGCGGGAGGTACCTACGAGCAGTACTTC
TRBJ1-2 | TRBV5-1 | many | TRBD1 | CASSLRADRANYGYTF | TGCGCCAGCAGCTTGCGTGCCGACAGGGCTAACTATGGCTACACCTTC